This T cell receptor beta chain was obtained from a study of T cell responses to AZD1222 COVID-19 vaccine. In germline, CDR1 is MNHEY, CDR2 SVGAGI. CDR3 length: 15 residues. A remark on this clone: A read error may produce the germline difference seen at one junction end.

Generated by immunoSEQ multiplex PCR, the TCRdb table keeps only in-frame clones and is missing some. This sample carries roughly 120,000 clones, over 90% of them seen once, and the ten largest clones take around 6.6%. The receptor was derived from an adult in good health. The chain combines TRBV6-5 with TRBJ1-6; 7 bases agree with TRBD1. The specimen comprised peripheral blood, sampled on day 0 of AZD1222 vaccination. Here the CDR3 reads CASSYGGQVNSALHF. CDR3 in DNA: TGTGCCAGCAGTTACGGTGGACAGGTGAATTCAGCCCTCCACTTT.